The T cell receptor beta chain described here comes from a study of OX40 agonist ivuxolimab in advanced cancers. CDR1 is SGHTA, CDR2 FQGTGA, per germline. V shed 6 bases and J shed 0 bases, with 14 bases lying between them. CDR3 size: 15 residues. The protocol was immunoSEQ multiplex PCR, while the TCRdb copy is restricted to in-frame clones and leaves out a portion. The table shows tens of thousands of clones, with 80% to 85% occurring only once. The chain is built from TRBV7-3 and TRBJ1-1; unclear D gene. The material sequenced was CD4+ or CD8+ T cells sorted from blood, taken in a trial of the OX40 agonist ivuxolimab. This TCR was recovered from an adult with an advanced solid tumor such as melanoma, head and neck, liver or kidney cancer. The DNA for the CDR3 is TGTGCCAGCAGAGGAGCAAGAGTACTGAACACTGAAGCTTTCTTT. Amino acids: CASRGARVLNTEAFF.